This is a list of T cell receptor beta chains from one sample in a study of CD8 T cells in Susac syndrome. TCRdb itself ran the immunoSEQ multiplex PCR reads through MiXCR, one entry per CDR3 protein. The table has 200,000 to 250,000 distinct CDR3 sequences, 95% seen once. Sequences were obtained from CD4+ T cells from PBMCs. The receptor source for this set is a human donor with multiple sclerosis. CDR3s include the opening cysteine and the closing phenylalanine or tryptophan. The order of the fields is D gene, J gene, V gene, clone size, CDR3 DNA, CDR3 protein. D genes are given only for firm matches. A row's size may be missing; if present it is once, few, many or a size class.

>NA|TRBJ1-2|TRBV20-1|NA
TGCAGTGCTAGAGATCCGACTCAGGAAACTAACTATGGCTACACCTTC
CSARDPTQETNYGYTF
>NA|TRBJ1-1|TRBV5-1|once
TGCGCCAGCAGCACGAAGAGCGGAGTATCATCCTCCTCGGCTTTCTTT
CASSTKSGVSSSSAFF
>TRBD1|TRBJ1-4|TRBV7-9|NA
TGTGCCAGCAGCTTGGGCGGGACAGGGGGCGTGAATGGTGAAAAACTGTTTTTT
CASSLGGTGGVNGEKLFF
>TRBD1|TRBJ2-4|TRBV6-6|NA
TGTGCCAGCAGTTACGGACAGGGTGTAGACATTCAGTACTTC
CASSYGQGVDIQYF
>TRBD1|TRBJ1-2|TRBV30|NA
TGTGCCTGGAGTAGGTTTGTTACAGGGGACTATGGCTACACCTTC
CAWSRFVTGDYGYTF
>TRBD1|TRBJ1-2|TRBV12-3/TRBV12-4|few
TGTGCCAGCAGTTTGGGACAGGGAATTCGCTACACCTTC
CASSLGQGIRYTF
>NA|TRBJ1-1|TRBV29-1|NA
TGCAGCGTCCAGGGTGTTACTGAAGCTTTCTTT
CSVQGVTEAFF
>TRBD1|TRBJ1-2|TRBV12-3/TRBV12-4|NA
TGTGCCAGCAGTTTTCTCGGGACAGGGTTGTTTGGCTACACCTTC
CASSFLGTGLFGYTF
>NA|TRBJ2-2|TRBV27|NA
TGTGCCAGCAGTCCCCTGGGGAGTAACACCGGGGAGCTGTTTTTT
CASSPLGSNTGELFF
>NA|TRBJ2-2|TRBV20-1|NA
TGCAGTGCACCGGACGGAGCGAACACCGGGGAGCTGTTTTTT
CSAPDGANTGELFF
>NA|TRBJ1-1|TRBV29-1|NA
TGCAGCGCTGCGACGTCCGGGACAAACACTGAAGCTTTCTTT
CSAATSGTNTEAFF
>NA|TRBJ1-6|TRBV7-2|NA
TGTGCCAGCAGCTTAGGGGCGGGGACCTATAATTCACCCCTCCACTTT
CASSLGAGTYNSPLHF
>NA|TRBJ2-5|TRBV29-1|once
TGCAGCGTTACCGGGACGGGTGAAGAGACCCAGTACTTC
CSVTGTGEETQYF
>TRBD1|TRBJ2-6|TRBV12-3/TRBV12-4|NA
TGTGCCAGCAGTCATGACAGGGGCTCTGGGGCCAACGTCCTGACTTTC
CASSHDRGSGANVLTF
>NA|TRBJ2-7|TRBV7-9|NA
TGTGCCAGCAGCCCCCGCGGGCAGGGATTGGACGAGCAGTACTTC
CASSPRGQGLDEQYF
>NA|TRBJ2-7|TRBV3-1|few
TGTGCCAGCAGTCAAGGAGTATACGAGCAGTACTTC
CASSQGVYEQYF
>TRBD1|TRBJ2-3|TRBV30|NA
TGTGCCTGGAGCGGCAGGGGGCGGTTTGAGGCAGATACGCAGTATTTT
CAWSGRGRFEADTQYF
>NA|TRBJ1-2|TRBV6-4|NA
TGTGCCAGCAGTGACTCGATGGGAAACTATGGCTACACCTTC
CASSDSMGNYGYTF
>NA|TRBJ2-3|TRBV20-1|NA
TGCAGTGCTAGAAGGGGACTCGGCACAGATACGCAGTATTTT
CSARRGLGTDTQYF
>NA|TRBJ1-6|TRBV3-1|NA
TGTGCCACCGAGAAATCCTATAATTCACCCCTCCACTTT
CATEKSYNSPLHF
>TRBD1|TRBJ2-7|TRBV30|NA
TGTGCCTGGAGTGCACTCCAAATTTCTACGCAGGGGGCGAACTACGAGCAGTACTTC
CAWSALQISTQGANYEQYF
>NA|TRBJ2-7|TRBV12-5|NA
TGTGCTAGTGGTTTGGCAGTCGAGCAGTACTTC
CASGLAVEQYF
>TRBD1|TRBJ2-2|TRBV6-2/TRBV6-3|once
TGTGCCAGCAGACACATCCGGACAGGGGGAAACACCGGGGAGCTGTTTTTT
CASRHIRTGGNTGELFF
>TRBD1|TRBJ1-6|TRBV12-3/TRBV12-4|NA
TGTGCCAGCAGCCGGGACAGGGGCGTGCCCCCTACTTCGAATTCACCCCTCCACTTT
CASSRDRGVPPTSNSPLHF
>NA|TRBJ2-2|TRBV7-3|NA
TGTGCCAGCAGCCCCCCGGGACTCTCCGGGGAGCTGTTTTTT
CASSPPGLSGELFF
>NA|TRBJ2-5|TRBV5-1|NA
TGCGCCAGCAGTCCCCGGCCCGGGGAGACCCAGTACTTC
CASSPRPGETQYF
>TRBD1|TRBJ1-2|TRBV30|NA
TGTGCCTGGAGTGGCAGGGGGCCTAACTATGGCTACACCTTC
CAWSGRGPNYGYTF
>NA|TRBJ2-3|TRBV20-1|NA
TGCAGTGGCGACTGGTCCGGGGCGAATACGCAGTATTTT
CSGDWSGANTQYF
>TRBD2|TRBJ2-4|TRBV6-5|NA
TGTGCCAGCATTACCGTGAGGGCGGGACTAGCGGGAGAAAAAAACATTCAGTACTTC
CASITVRAGLAGEKNIQYF
>NA|TRBJ2-4|TRBV4-1|NA
TGCGCCAGCAGCCAAGACTCCGGACCCATAGCCAAAAACATTCAGTACTTC
CASSQDSGPIAKNIQYF
>TRBD2|TRBJ2-7|TRBV4-2|NA
TGTGCCAGCAGCCAAGAGACTAGCTTCTACGAGCAGTACTTC
CASSQETSFYEQYF
>TRBD1|TRBJ1-2|TRBV7-9|NA
TGTGCCAGCAGCTCCGACGGAACAGGGGCTGGAGGCTACACCTTC
CASSSDGTGAGGYTF
>NA|TRBJ2-3|TRBV27|NA
TGTGCCAGCAGCCCCAACGCGGGGTCCACAGATACGCAGTATTTT
CASSPNAGSTDTQYF
>NA|TRBJ2-3|TRBV29-1|NA
TGCAGCGTTGAGATGTCGGCTTACACAGATACGCAGTATTTT
CSVEMSAYTDTQYF
>TRBD1|TRBJ1-1|TRBV4-1|NA
TGCGCCAGCAGCCATCATACAGGGGGCGGAAACACTGAAGCTTTCTTT
CASSHHTGGGNTEAFF
>NA|TRBJ1-5|TRBV12-3/TRBV12-4|NA
TGTGCCAGCCGCCCGGGGGGGGCAGGGGTTAGCAATCAGCCCCAGCATTTT
CASRPGGAGVSNQPQHF
>NA|TRBJ2-1|TRBV9|once
TGTGCCAGCAGCGTAGCAAGAACCGCCTACAATGAGCAGTTCTTC
CASSVARTAYNEQFF
>TRBD2|TRBJ2-7|TRBV5-1|NA
TGCGCCAGCAGCTTTGGCTCACTAGCGGGAGAAGGTTACGAGCAGTACTTC
CASSFGSLAGEGYEQYF
>NA|TRBJ2-7|TRBV6-5|NA
TGTGCCAGTGCGACGGATCCCGGCGAGCAGTACTTC
CASATDPGEQYF
>TRBD2|TRBJ2-3|TRBV20-1|NA
TGCAGTGCTAGCGAACTAGCGTCGCCGACAGATACGCAGTATTTT
CSASELASPTDTQYF
>TRBD2|TRBJ2-7|TRBV4-2|NA
TGTGCCAGCAGCCAAGAAGGGACTAGCGGCCACTACGAGCAGTACTTC
CASSQEGTSGHYEQYF
>NA|TRBJ2-5|TRBV9|NA
TGTGCCAGCAACCCAAGTGGATTGGGGAACCAAGAGACCCAGTACTTC
CASNPSGLGNQETQYF
>TRBD1|TRBJ1-2|TRBV9|NA
TGTGCCAGCAGCATTGGGACAGGGGGCGATCGGGTCTATGGCTACACCTTC
CASSIGTGGDRVYGYTF
>NA|TRBJ2-5|TRBV14|NA
TGTGCCAGCAGCCAAACGAGGGTTCGGGAGACCCAGTACTTC
CASSQTRVRETQYF
>TRBD2|TRBJ2-1|TRBV3-1|NA
TGTGCCAGCAGCCCGGGACTAGATTCCTACAATGAGCAGTTCTTC
CASSPGLDSYNEQFF
>NA|TRBJ2-3|TRBV20-1|NA
TGCAGCTGTCAGGGTATCGCAGATACGCAGTATTTT
CSCQGIADTQYF
>NA|TRBJ2-5|TRBV12-3/TRBV12-4|NA
TGTGCCAGCACGGAGGGGGGAGAGACCCAGTACTTC
CASTEGGETQYF
>NA|TRBJ2-4|TRBV7-9|NA
TGTGCCAGCAGCTTAGCTCGGGGCAGCAAAAACATTCAGTACTTC
CASSLARGSKNIQYF
>TRBD1|TRBJ2-5|TRBV7-9|NA
TGTGCCAGCAGCTTGGGACAGGGAGTTGAGACCCAGTACTTC
CASSLGQGVETQYF
>NA|TRBJ2-5|TRBV20-1|NA
TGCAGTGGGGTTAAGGGAGAGACCCAGTACTTC
CSGVKGETQYF
>TRBD1|TRBJ1-2|TRBV20-1|NA
TGCAGTGCTCCGACGACAGGGTCCAACACCTTC
CSAPTTGSNTF
>NA|TRBJ2-3|TRBV2|NA
TGTGCCAGCGTGTCTTTGCTCCGTAGCACAGATACGCAGTATTTT
CASVSLLRSTDTQYF
>TRBD1|TRBJ1-5|TRBV15|NA
TGTGCCACCAGTGAAACAGGGGGCAGCAATCAGCCCCAGCATTTT
CATSETGGSNQPQHF
>NA|TRBJ2-1|TRBV7-7|NA
TGTGCCAGCAGCCTCGTCGGGGGAACCGATGAGCAGTTCTTC
CASSLVGGTDEQFF
>NA|TRBJ1-5|TRBV20-1|NA
TGCAGTGCCAGACTGCCCGGGTATAGCAATCAGCCCCAGCATTTT
CSARLPGYSNQPQHF
>TRBD2|TRBJ2-1|TRBV7-9|NA
TGTGCCAGCAGCCGATTGGGACTAGCGGGAGGGCCTTTCAATGAGCAGTTCTTC
CASSRLGLAGGPFNEQFF
>TRBD2|TRBJ2-3|TRBV28|NA
TGTGCCAGCAGCCCTTCACTAGCGTTGGGCACAGATACGCAGTATTTT
CASSPSLALGTDTQYF